The text below deals with one TCR beta chain. The data derive from a study of T cell changes during pregnancy in multiple sclerosis. Repertoires were generated with immunoSEQ multiplex PCR, while TCRdb's copy carries only in-frame clones and drops some. Of approximately 50,000 clones in the sample, approximately 95% are singletons; the top ten hold around 0.3%. The material sequenced was CD4+ T cells from peripheral blood mononuclear cells, taken in the third trimester of pregnancy. The TCR comes from a female donor with multiple sclerosis, enrolled in a pregnancy study.

CDR3 DNA sequence: TGTGCCAGTAGTATCACTACAGGGGCCACCGGGGAGCTGTTTTTT. Translation gives CASSITTGATGELFF. The V call is TRBV19, the J call TRBJ2-2; 7 bases align to TRBD1. The CDR3 has 15 amino acids. From germline, CDR1 is LNHDA and CDR2 SQIVND (reference sequence). With 3 bases clipped from V and 4 bases from J, the junction kept 5 bases outside the gene matches.